The next 23 T cell receptor beta chains were all read from a single sample in a study of T cell responses to AZD1222 COVID-19 vaccine. Assay: immunoSEQ multiplex PCR; the TCRdb copy retains only in-frame clones and omits some. The table includes some 180,000 clones, 87% detected once. Sequenced here: peripheral blood, sampled 28 days after the second AZD1222 dose. Receptors originate from an adult who received the AZD1222 COVID-19 vaccine.

The chain recombines TRBV4-1 with TRBJ2-1; TRBD2 agrees at 8 bases. This CDR3 is built from 16 residues. The germline gives CDR1 MGHRA, CDR2 YSYEKL. The J segment lost 6 bases and the V segment lost 1 base, leaving 8 bases of the junction unmatched. The CDR3 region is CASSQGRGGPPNEQFF. In nucleotides, the CDR3 is TGCGCCAGCAGCCAAGGTCGGGGGGGGCCCCCCAATGAGCAGTTCTTC.

This clone appeared once. The chain recombines TRBV13 with TRBJ1-1; no clear D. V gave up 5 bases and J gave up 1 base, with 11 bases separating them. The CDR3 length is 14 residues. Germline-derived CDR1 and CDR2 are PRHDT and FYEKMQ (reference sequence). The CDR3 DNA follows: TGTGCCAGCAGCCTCTATGACGGGAACACTGAAGCTTTCTTT. Translating gives CASSLYDGNTEAFF. Complete variable domain (other parts from reference TRBV13 and TRBJ1-1): AAGVIQSPRHLIKEKRETATLKCYPIPRHDTVYWYQQGPGQDPQFLISFYEKMQSDKGSIPDRFSAQQFSDYHSELNMSSLELGDSALYFCASSLYDGNTEAFFGQGTRLTVV.

The chain joins TRBV11-2 to TRBJ2-1; 8 bases map to TRBD2. The CDR3 sequence is 18 residues long. The V gene's germline CDR1 is SGHAT and CDR2 FQNNGV. Trimming removed 1 base from V and 4 bases from J; junction bases left unmatched: 12. The chain's CDR3 is CASSLVGSWRGVYNEQFF. CDR3 in DNA: TGTGCCAGCAGCTTAGTCGGTTCGTGGCGGGGGGTTTACAATGAGCAGTTCTTC.

The chain links TRBV30 to TRBJ1-2; D not resolved. Trimming shortened V by 3 bases and J by 8 bases, and 13 bases separated the two germline ends. Germline V gene sequence: CDR1 GTSNPN, CDR2 SVGIG (reference sequence). The CDR3 has 12 amino acids. This CDR3 reads CAWSPLTRGYTF. CDR3 coding DNA: TGTGCCTGGAGCCCCCTCACTCGAGGCTACACCTTC.

The chain joins TRBV5-4 to TRBJ1-1, with D unclear. V gave up 3 bases and J gave up 6 bases, with 9 bases separating them. The CDR3 runs 12 residues. Per the germline V gene, CDR1 is SGHNT and CDR2 is YYREEE (reference sequence). CDR3: CASSSDWAEAFF. Here the CDR3 DNA reads TGTGCCAGCAGCTCAGATTGGGCTGAAGCTTTCTTT.

The chain is built from TRBV7-8 and TRBJ1-5, with D possibly TRBD1 on 6 matching bases. Looked up from germline, CDR1 is SGHVS and CDR2 is FQNEAQ. The CDR3 has 15 residues. With 5 bases removed from V and 0 bases from J, the gap between germline ends came to 11 bases. Here the CDR3 DNA reads TGTGCCAGCAGCATCGGACAGATTAGCAATCAGCCCCAGCATTTT. This encodes CASSIGQISNQPQHF.

The rearrangement joins TRBV6-5 to TRBJ1-2; D gene unclear. The CDR3 spans 14 residues. From germline, CDR1 is MNHEY and CDR2 SVGAGI. With 6 bases removed from V and 8 bases from J, the gap between germline ends came to 19 bases. CDR3 protein: CASRPAGLLGGYTF. DNA of the CDR3: TGTGCCAGCAGGCCCGCCGGGCTCCTAGGGGGCTACACCTTC.

The V call is TRBV5-4, the J call TRBJ1-1, with D unresolved. The CDR3 covers 15 residues. V lost 5 bases and J lost 0, with 14 bases in between. CDR1 and CDR2 from the germline V gene are SGHNT and YYREEE (reference sequence). The DNA for the CDR3 is TGTGCCAGCAGTCCCCCGAGTCGGATGAACACTGAAGCTTTCTTT. Protein product: CASSPPSRMNTEAFF.

This chain joins TRBV6-2 or TRBV6-3 and TRBJ2-2; perhaps TRBD2 as D (6 bases). This CDR3 has 15 amino acids. Germline CDR1 reads MNHEY; CDR2 reads SVGEGT. V dropped 2 bases and J dropped 6 bases, with 13 bases sitting between them. CDR3: CASSYLSGVPGELFF. DNA of the CDR3: TGTGCCAGCAGTTACCTATCGGGGGTCCCCGGGGAGCTGTTTTTT.

V usage is TRBV6-5 and J usage is TRBJ1-2; TRBD1 might be the D (6 bases). CDR1 and CDR2 from the germline V gene are MNHEY and SVGAGI. V was pared by 8 bases and J by 8 bases, with 15 bases between. This CDR3 spans 12 amino acids. The CDR3: CASLGGPGGYTF. The DNA of the CDR3 is TGTGCCAGCTTAGGGGGGCCCGGGGGCTACACCTTC.

This sequence joins TRBV25-1 and TRBJ1-1; D is unresolved. CDR1 and CDR2 (germline): MGHDK, SYGVNS. The CDR3 consists of 12 residues. V was shortened by 0 bases and J by 6 bases, with 5 bases between the two germline ends. The CDR3 spells CASSEYFAEAFF. Here the CDR3 DNA reads TGTGCCAGCAGTGAATATTTCGCTGAAGCTTTCTTT.

The V and J genes are TRBV2 and TRBJ1-1; D gene ambiguous. Germline CDR1 and CDR2: SNHLY and FYNNEI. The V end lost 8 bases, the J end lost 6 bases, and 16 bases lay between the germline ends. The length of the CDR3 is 13 residues. The CDR3 region has the DNA TGTGCCAGCTCCTCATGGGTTTGGGCTGAAGCTTTCTTT. Residues: CASSSWVWAEAFF.

V is TRBV6-2 or TRBV6-3 and J is TRBJ2-5, with TRBD2 identical over 12 bases. Germline V gene data show CDR1 as MNHEY and CDR2 as SVGEGT. The CDR3 loop spans 15 amino acids. Unmatched junction bases numbered 6, after V lost 6 bases and J lost 4 bases. CDR3 in DNA: TGTGCCAGCAGCCCCCTAGCGGGGGGGCCAGAGACCCAGTACTTC. Protein sequence: CASSPLAGGPETQYF.

Of note for this clone: The same CDR3 can be traced to other DNA sequences in this sample. J is TRBJ1-5 and V is TRBV4-3; 8 positions agree with TRBD1. The germline gives CDR1 LGHNA, CDR2 YSLEER. The CDR3 is made up of 17 amino acids. J lost 1 base, V lost 0 bases, and 5 bases had no gene match. The CDR3 sequence is CASSQDPQGGSNQPQHF. CDR3 coding DNA: TGCGCCAGCAGCCAAGATCCACAGGGGGGAAGCAATCAGCCCCAGCATTTT.

In its sample, this clone was seen once. The chain links TRBV11-2 to TRBJ2-7, with 10 bases fitting TRBD2. The junction had 0 bases not matched to a gene; V was cut back by 3 bases and J by 1 base. The CDR3 consists of 14 residues. Germline-derived CDR1 and CDR2 are SGHAT and FQNNGV. CDR3 bases: TGTGCCAGCAGCTTTAGCGGGGGGTCCTACGAGCAGTACTTC. Amino acids: CASSFSGGSYEQYF.

This chain joins TRBV5-5 and TRBJ2-2, with D possibly TRBD1 on 6 matching bases. This CDR3 is 16 amino acids long. V lost 0 bases, J lost 7 bases, and 16 bases lay in between. Germline-derived CDR1 and CDR2 are SGHKS and YYEKEE (reference sequence). DNA for the CDR3: TGTGCCAGCAGCTTGGAGGGGCAGGGGCGAGGCGGGGAGCTGTTTTTT. As protein: CASSLEGQGRGGELFF.

The rearrangement uses TRBV6-5 and TRBJ2-1, with 8 bases matching TRBD1. This CDR3 is built from 14 residues. V was clipped by 0 bases and J by 10 bases; unmatched bases: 5. Germline V gene data show CDR1 as MNHEY and CDR2 as SVGAGI. This CDR3 is CASSYSSRGPEQFF. Here the CDR3 DNA reads TGTGCCAGCAGTTACTCGAGCAGGGGGCCGGAGCAGTTCTTC.

The chain employs TRBV7-2 and TRBJ2-7; no clear D. The CDR3 runs to 14 residues. The V end was cut by 5 bases, the J end by 6 bases, with 17 bases between. In germline, CDR1 is SGHTA, CDR2 FQGNSA. Here the CDR3 reads CASSPQSDGIEQYF. DNA of the CDR3: TGTGCCAGCAGCCCGCAGTCCGACGGTATCGAGCAGTACTTC. Looking up the rest from reference TRBV7-2 and TRBJ2-7 gives the full variable domain: GAGVSQSPSNKVTEKGKDVELRCDPISGHTALYWYRQSLGQGLEFLIYFQGNSAPDKSGLPSDRFSAERTGGSVSTLTIQRTQQEDSAVYLCASSPQSDGIEQYFGPGTRLTVT.

The V and J genes are TRBV4-2 and TRBJ2-5; D is possibly TRBD2 (6 bases). V shed 1 base and J shed 5 bases, with 8 bases lying between them. The CDR3 length is 13 residues. From germline, CDR1 is LGHNA and CDR2 YNFKEQ. CDR3 loop: CASSQGGGETQYF. In nucleotides, the CDR3 is TGTGCCAGCAGCCAAGGTGGGGGGGAGACCCAGTACTTC.

The chain combines TRBV10-1 with TRBJ2-1; 9 nucleotides match TRBD1. Germline V gives CDR1 WNHNN, CDR2 SYGVQD (reference sequence). The V segment lost 5 bases and the J segment 7 bases; nucleotides outside the gene matches: 3. This CDR3 has 13 amino acids. CDR3 amino acids: CASSPTGGNEQFF. The DNA for the CDR3 is TGCGCCAGCAGTCCGACAGGGGGAAATGAGCAGTTCTTC.

The chain uses TRBV1 and TRBJ2-3. TRBV1 has pseudogene status. This CDR3 contains 16 residues. The CDR3 loop is CTSSHLGEPSTDTQYF. The CDR3, as DNA: TGCACCAGCAGCCACCTAGGGGAGCCTAGCACAGATACGCAGTATTTT.

This chain connects TRBV4-1 to TRBJ2-3; TRBD1 matches 8 bases. J was trimmed by 0 bases and V by 5 bases; bases with no gene match: 4. Germline CDR1 and CDR2: MGHRA and YSYEKL. The CDR3 sequence is 15 residues long. CDR3 loop: CASSEDRASTDTQYF. The CDR3 DNA follows: TGCGCCAGCAGCGAGGACAGGGCTAGCACAGATACGCAGTATTTT.

This clone has just a few counts. The chain has TRBV6-2 or TRBV6-3 and TRBJ2-1; weak D call: TRBD1 (6 bases). Germline CDR1 reads MNHEY; CDR2 reads SVGEGT. The V end lost 2 bases, the J end lost 4 bases, and 9 bases lay between the germline ends. The CDR3 length is 14 residues. CDR3 amino acids: CASSYDGQYNEQFF. DNA for the CDR3: TGTGCCAGCAGTTACGACGGACAGTACAATGAGCAGTTCTTC.